This TCR beta chain came from a study of blood T cell repertoires in COVID-19. Study at large: Samples of COVID-19 (acute and convalescent) were obtained from the United States, Italy and Spain. Nucleic acid was either cDNA or gDNA, and it came from T cells, B-cell-depleted T cells, or PBMCs.

Per the original data handling: Nucleated cell counts were estimated from reference gene primer amplification. Sequencing used immunoSEQ multiplex PCR; TCRdb keeps in-frame clones, though not all of them. That table gives V, J and clone size, and the DNA gave D and trimming. Of roughly 150,000 clones listed, around 80% are singletons. V shed 3 bases and J shed 3 bases, with 14 bases lying between them. The germline CDR1 and CDR2 sequences are SEHNR and FQNEAQ (reference sequence). This CDR3 comprises 15 residues. This receptor was obtained from an elderly woman with acute or convalescent COVID-19. V is TRBV7-9 and J is TRBJ1-2; TRBD1 is a possible D gene (5 bases). Sequencing input: peripheral blood. CDR3: CASSFTGVGHYGYTF. Here the CDR3 DNA reads TGTGCCAGCAGCTTTACGGGGGTGGGACACTATGGCTACACCTTC.